The 30 T cell receptor beta chains listed next were all sequenced from one sample in a study of T cells after yellow fever vaccination. TCRdb reprocessed the 5' RACE reads via MiXCR and lists one record per CDR3 protein. The table shows hundreds of thousands of distinct CDR3 sequences, with 8.7% occurring only once. Sequenced material: PBMCs, taken on the day of the first yellow fever vaccination. The receptors here all came from a man between 18 and 35 years old who received the YFV17D yellow fever vaccine.

The chain is built from TRBV6-5 and TRBJ1-2; D not certain. This CDR3 has 14 residues. CDR1 and CDR2 (germline): MNHEY, SVGAGI. Trimming cost V 2 bases and J 1 base, with 8 bases left between them. The CDR3 nucleotides read TGTGCCAGCAGTTACAGAGCTCTTAACTATGGCTACACCTTC. It encodes CASSYRALNYGYTF.

The J gene is TRBJ2-1, the V gene TRBV4-1; 7 bases are shared with TRBD2. This CDR3 region has 15 residues. The V gene end was trimmed by 1 base and the J gene end by 9 bases; junction bases not matched to a gene: 9. Germline loops: CDR1 MGHRA, CDR2 YSYEKL. The CDR3 nucleotides read TGCGCCAGCAGCCAAGGCTCGGGGGGTCTGGGTGAGCAGTTCTTC. Its translation is CASSQGSGGLGEQFF.

This clonotype was seen many times. The chain has TRBV7-2 and TRBJ2-4; 8 bases agree with TRBD2. V shed 5 bases and J 4 bases; nucleotides not matched to a gene: 7. Germline V gives CDR1 SGHTA, CDR2 FQGNSA. There are 15 residues in the CDR3. CDR3 coding DNA: TGTGCCAGCAGCCCAACGGGGGGGGGTAAAAACATTCAGTACTTC. This gives the protein CASSPTGGGKNIQYF.

There are a few counts of this clonotype. The chain carries TRBV20-1 and TRBJ2-2; maybe TRBD1 (5 bases). The V gene lost 1 base and the J gene lost 6 bases, with 15 bases spanning the gap. The CDR3 length is 15 residues. The V gene's germline CDR1 is DFQATT and CDR2 SNEGSKA (reference sequence). The CDR3 nucleotides read TGCAGTGCTAGAGGAAGTTCAGGGTGGGCCGGGGAGCTGTTTTTT. It translates to CSARGSSGWAGELFF.

This clonotype was recorded many times. This chain connects TRBV5-1 to TRBJ2-3; D remains ambiguous. CDR1 SGHRS and CDR2 YFSETQ come from the germline V gene. This CDR3 comprises 13 residues. V lost 5 bases, J lost 0 bases, and 7 bases lay in between. The CDR3 region has the DNA TGCGCCAGCAGGCAGGACAGCACAGATACGCAGTATTTT. This encodes CASRQDSTDTQYF.

V usage is TRBV12-3 or TRBV12-4 and J usage is TRBJ1-2; no clear D gene. CDR3 length equals 13 residues. The V and J ends lost 6 bases and 4 bases respectively, with 12 bases between them. CDR3 loop: CASSLAGFYGYTF. The CDR3 nucleotides read TGTGCCAGCAGCCTCGCGGGGTTCTATGGCTACACCTTC.

This clonotype was counted between two and nine times. This chain joins TRBV7-2 and TRBJ2-1, with 9 bases lining up with TRBD1. The junction had 11 bases not matched to a gene; V was cut back by 5 bases and J by 6 bases. The CDR3 covers 16 residues. Germline values: CDR1 SGHTA, CDR2 FQGNSA. In DNA form, the CDR3 reads TGTGCCAGCAGCCCAGGGGGGACAGGGAGTTTCAATGAGCAGTTCTTC. Amino acid sequence: CASSPGGTGSFNEQFF.

The chain employs TRBV12-3 or TRBV12-4 and TRBJ1-2; the D gene is possibly TRBD1 (5 bases). The CDR3 runs 14 residues. Deletions cut 5 bases from V and 4 bases from J, with 14 bases between. The chain's CDR3 is CASSRSDTTYGYTF. CDR3 nucleotides: TGTGCCAGCAGTCGATCGGACACCACCTATGGCTACACCTTC.

The rearrangement uses TRBV6-1 and TRBJ1-5; D is possibly TRBD1 (6 bases). Per germline, CDR1 MNHNS and CDR2 SASEGT. This CDR3 is 15 amino acids long. V was shortened by 5 bases and J by 6 bases, with 17 bases between the two germline ends. This chain's CDR3 is CASSRGRGVGQPQHF. CDR3 DNA sequence: TGTGCCAGCAGTCGGGGCAGGGGAGTCGGTCAGCCCCAGCATTTT.

V usage is TRBV12-3 or TRBV12-4 and J usage is TRBJ2-3; perhaps TRBD2 as D (5 bases). This CDR3 comprises 13 residues. V lost 5 bases and J lost 11, with 17 bases in between. This CDR3 reads CASSHDSAGGQYF. CDR3 coding DNA: TGTGCCAGCAGTCACGACTCCGCCGGAGGGCAGTATTTT.

The chain recombines TRBV7-9 with TRBJ1-5; D possibly corresponds to TRBD1 (5 bases). This CDR3 spans 18 amino acids. Between the trimmed V and J ends, which lost 1 base and 2 bases, there was a span of 18 bases. CDR1 is SEHNR and CDR2 is FQNEAQ in the germline V gene (reference sequence). CDR3 sequence reads: CASSLERGRLSGNQPQHF. Here the CDR3 DNA reads TGTGCCAGCAGCTTAGAAAGGGGCAGACTAAGCGGCAATCAGCCCCAGCATTTT.

The rearrangement links TRBV5-1 to TRBJ1-6, with 10 bases that match TRBD1. The CDR3 has 14 amino acids. V gave up 3 bases and J gave up 9 bases; unmatched junction bases: 3. Germline CDR1 is SGHRS and CDR2 is YFSETQ. The DNA of the CDR3 is TGCGCCAGCAGCTCGACAGGGGGCATTTCACCCCTCCACTTT. It yields the protein CASSSTGGISPLHF.

This clonotype was seen only a few times. This chain uses TRBV4-3 with TRBJ2-5, with TRBD1 identical over 8 bases. The length of the CDR3 is 15 residues. Germline-derived CDR1 and CDR2 are LGHNA and YSLEER. Trimming cost V 0 bases and J 3 bases; bases outside gene matches: 3. CDR3 sequence: CASSQERTGKETQYF. The CDR3 DNA reads TGCGCCAGCAGCCAAGAACGGACAGGGAAAGAGACCCAGTACTTC.

A few counts support this clonotype. The rearrangement uses TRBV12-3 or TRBV12-4 and TRBJ1-2, with 9 bases aligning to TRBD1. V lost 5 bases and J lost 6; bases outside the gene matches: 10. This CDR3 region has 15 residues. As DNA, the CDR3 is TGTGCCAGCAGTCATTCCGGGACAGGGATTGATGGCTACACCTTC. This encodes CASSHSGTGIDGYTF.

The chain has TRBV5-1 and TRBJ2-2; weak D call: TRBD1 (5 bases). The CDR3 sequence is 16 residues long. Germline-derived CDR1 and CDR2 are SGHRS and YFSETQ. V lost 0 bases to trimming and J lost 4 bases, with 13 bases between them. This CDR3 is CASSLGSQGSTGELFF. CDR3 coding DNA: TGCGCCAGCAGCTTGGGAAGCCAGGGCAGCACCGGGGAGCTGTTTTTT.

V and J are TRBV14 and TRBJ1-2; no clear D. V dropped 4 bases and J dropped 5 bases, with 8 bases sitting between them. This CDR3 region has 12 residues. In germline, CDR1 is SGHDN, CDR2 FVKESK. The CDR3 here is CASSPNGYGYTF. CDR3 DNA: TGTGCCAGCAGCCCAAACGGATATGGCTACACCTTC.

This clonotype was detected only a few times. This rearrangement joins TRBV7-9 to TRBJ1-4; 9 bases are a match to TRBD1. The CDR3 sequence is 14 residues long. Germline V lookup: CDR1 SEHNR, CDR2 FQNEAQ (reference sequence). With V trimmed by 4 bases and J by 8 bases, 5 bases remained unmatched. The CDR3 DNA reads TGTGCCAGCAGCTCGGGACAGGGCCAGGAAAAACTGTTTTTT. This gives the protein CASSSGQGQEKLFF.

The sample holds many counts of this clonotype. This chain links TRBV14 with TRBJ2-5, with D unclear. Germline V CDR1 and CDR2: SGHDN, FVKESK. Trimming cost V 1 base and J 2 bases, with 8 bases left between them. This CDR3 region has 14 residues. CDR3: CASSQVSQQETQYF. The DNA for the CDR3 is TGTGCCAGCAGCCAAGTGAGTCAGCAAGAGACCCAGTACTTC.

Of note for this clonotype: This may arise from a read error, as a much more abundant clone is one base away. The genes are TRBV10-3 and TRBJ2-7; D may be TRBD1 (7 bases). Germline CDR1 ENHRY, CDR2 SYGVKD. The length of the CDR3 is 13 residues. The DNA of the CDR3 is TGTGCCATCAATGAGAAGGGGGCGGGGGAGCAGTACTTC. Translating gives CAINEKGAGEQYF.

This clonotype was counted many times. The rearrangement uses TRBV7-9 and TRBJ2-3, with no clear D. CDR3 length: 14 residues. Germline CDR1 is SEHNR and CDR2 is FQNEAQ (reference sequence). The ends were cut back, 1 base at V and 8 bases at J, with 13 bases in the middle. The CDR3 loop is CASSLGWDQSTQYF. The CDR3 DNA reads TGTGCCAGCAGCTTAGGATGGGATCAAAGTACGCAGTATTTT. Drawing the rest from reference TRBV7-9 and TRBJ2-3, the complete variable domain is DTGVSQNPRHKITKRGQNVTFRCDPISEHNRLYWYRQTLGQGPEFLTYFQNEAQLEKSRLLSDRFSAERPKGSFSTLEIQRTEQGDSAMYLCASSLGWDQSTQYFGPGTRLTVL.

This clonotype was picked up a small number of times. The V call is TRBV7-9, the J call TRBJ1-6, with a tentative D call TRBD1 (6 bases). The length of the CDR3 is 17 residues. CDR1 is SEHNR and CDR2 is FQNEAQ in the germline V gene (reference sequence). V was trimmed by 7 bases and J by 8 bases, leaving 24 bases between them. CDR3 amino acids: CASIYTAGGRLDSPLHF. CDR3 coding DNA: TGTGCCAGCATCTACACCGCGGGGGGGCGTCTCGATTCACCCCTCCACTTT.

The chain recombines TRBV27 with TRBJ2-3; D is perhaps TRBD2 (6 bases). Per the germline V gene, CDR1 is MNHEY and CDR2 is SMNVEV (reference sequence). CDR3 length equals 16 residues. The V and J ends lost 4 bases and 1 base respectively, with 15 bases between them. CDR3 sequence (DNA): TGTGCCAGCAGTTCCCATAGCGGATCGGGCACAGATACGCAGTATTTT. Translated: CASSSHSGSGTDTQYF.

The chain links TRBV5-6 to TRBJ1-3; a weak D match, TRBD1 (6 bases). The CDR3 length is 15 residues. Trimming left V 3 bases short and J 4 bases short, with 14 bases between. Per the germline V gene, CDR1 is SGHDT and CDR2 is YYEEEE. CDR3 DNA sequence: TGTGCCAGCAGCTCCGGCAGGGGCCGGGGAAACACCATATATTTT. Encoded protein: CASSSGRGRGNTIYF.

The chain employs TRBV5-1 and TRBJ2-6, with D perhaps TRBD1 (5 bases). The CDR3 runs 16 residues. CDR1 SGHRS and CDR2 YFSETQ come from the germline V gene. The V end lost 7 bases, the J end lost 2 bases, and 16 bases lay between the germline ends. The CDR3 DNA reads as TGCGCCAGCTCTCACCTTGCAGGGACTGGGGCCAACGTCCTGACTTTC. Its translation: CASSHLAGTGANVLTF.

Only a few counts were recorded for this clonotype. V is TRBV28 and J is TRBJ1-5; no reliable D call. The ends were cut back, 2 bases at V and 3 bases at J, with 8 bases in the middle. Germline V gene data show CDR1 as MDHEN and CDR2 as SYDVKM. The CDR3 loop spans 14 amino acids. CDR3 protein: CASSLPQNNQPQHF. CDR3 bases: TGTGCCAGCAGTTTACCACAAAACAATCAGCCCCAGCATTTT.

The genes are TRBV20-1 and TRBJ2-1; D call uncertain. Germline CDR1 reads DFQATT; CDR2 reads SNEGSKA (reference sequence). Trimming stripped 1 base from V and 5 bases from J, with 9 bases between. This CDR3 comprises 13 residues. The CDR3 nucleotides are TGCAGTGCTAGAGCGGGTCAGAACAATGAGCAGTTCTTC. Encoded protein: CSARAGQNNEQFF.

This clonotype came up a few times. This chain links TRBV5-1 with TRBJ1-2, with 8 bases lining up with TRBD1. CDR3 length: 16 amino acids. The trim removed 4 bases at V and 4 bases at J, leaving 12 bases unmatched. CDR1 and CDR2 (germline): SGHRS, YFSETQ. The CDR3: CASSPETGASGYGYTF. The CDR3 DNA follows: TGCGCCAGCAGCCCGGAGACAGGGGCTTCGGGCTATGGCTACACCTTC.

The chain uses TRBV5-1 and TRBJ1-2; TRBD1 might be the D (5 bases). From germline, CDR1 is SGHRS and CDR2 YFSETQ. V lost 5 bases and J 3 bases, leaving 17 bases between the germline ends. The CDR3 loop spans 15 amino acids. The CDR3 loop is CASRRQFYDYYGYTF. CDR3 in DNA: TGCGCCAGCAGACGACAGTTTTACGACTACTATGGCTACACCTTC.

V and J are TRBV20-1 and TRBJ2-3; 12 nucleotides line up with TRBD2. The CDR3 contains 16 residues. Germline CDR1 and CDR2: DFQATT and SNEGSKA (reference sequence). V lost 2 bases, J lost 5 bases, and 8 bases stayed unmatched. The CDR3 DNA reads TGCAGTGCTAGAATATTCCTAGCGGGGGGGAAAGATACGCAGTATTTT. It yields the protein CSARIFLAGGKDTQYF.

The J gene is TRBJ1-5, the V gene TRBV30; 10 bases map to TRBD1. Germline V gives CDR1 GTSNPN, CDR2 SVGIG (reference sequence). The CDR3 is 15 amino acids. V lost 4 bases to trimming and J lost 5 bases; unmatched junction nucleotides: 8. DNA for the CDR3: TGTGCCTGGAACCGGGGACAGGGGAACGATCAGCCCCAGCATTTT. Translation gives CAWNRGQGNDQPQHF.